This passage covers 28 T cell receptor beta chains from one sample sequenced in a study of T cells expressing NK-cell markers. Reanalyzing the 5' RACE reads, TCRdb keeps one entry per CDR3 protein, without DNA. The sample table includes tens of thousands of distinct CDR3 sequences. Sequencing input: blood T cells: a sorted CD56 or NKG2C T cell subset, CD4+ or CD8+ T cells, or bulk PBMC T cells (not recorded which). These receptors were obtained from a man aged 18 to 69 in good health.

This sequence joins TRBV20-1 and TRBJ2-1; absent DNA, TCRdb's TRBD2 call cannot be checked. CDR3 length: 16 residues. Germline values: CDR1 DFQATT, CDR2 SNEGSKA (reference sequence). CDR3 residues: CSARDPLAGRDDEQFF.

The chain couples TRBV4-1 to TRBJ1-5. Germline V gene lookup returns CDR1 MGHRA and CDR2 YSYEKL. The CDR3 runs 14 residues. The CDR3 sequence: CASSQRHGSQPQHF.

This chain links TRBV20-1 with TRBJ2-7; TCRdb picks TRBD1, but there is no DNA to check that call. This CDR3 comprises 13 residues. From germline, CDR1 is DFQATT and CDR2 SNEGSKA (reference sequence). The CDR3 protein is CSAARTGPIEQYF.

The chain joins TRBV20-1 to TRBJ2-3; TCRdb reports TRBD2, a call that lacks DNA to check it against. The germline gives CDR1 DFQATT, CDR2 SNEGSKA (reference sequence). CDR3 length: 13 amino acids. The CDR3 spells CSARAGHTDTQYF.

The V gene is TRBV7-2, the J gene TRBJ1-2; TCRdb selects TRBD1, and the lack of DNA leaves this call unchecked. The germline gives CDR1 SGHTA, CDR2 FQGNSA. The CDR3 totals 16 residues. The CDR3 reads CASSFGQGQGLYGYTF.

V gene TRBV4-1 combines with J gene TRBJ1-2; the D call of TRBD1 rests on TCRdb alone, since no DNA is present to check it. The CDR3 loop spans 17 amino acids. Germline V gives CDR1 MGHRA, CDR2 YSYEKL. The CDR3 is CASSQTSRGGTYYGYTF.

This sequence joins TRBV19 and TRBJ2-5; TCRdb calls TRBD2, which cannot be checked without DNA. Germline CDR1 and CDR2: LNHDA and SQIVND (reference sequence). This CDR3 spans 13 amino acids. The CDR3 sequence: CASSRGLAETQYF.

The chain has TRBV19 and TRBJ2-1; TCRdb gives TRBD1 as the D gene, but with no DNA this cannot be confirmed. This CDR3 region has 15 residues. Germline CDR1 LNHDA, CDR2 SQIVND (reference sequence). This chain's CDR3 is CASSRDRPLGGEQFF.

The V and J genes are TRBV28 and TRBJ2-5; checking the TCRdb D call of TRBD1 is not possible without DNA. This CDR3 contains 13 residues. Germline values: CDR1 MDHEN, CDR2 SYDVKM. CDR3 sequence reads: CASSWGRGETQYF.

The chain combines TRBV5-5 with TRBJ1-3. Germline-derived CDR1 and CDR2 are SGHKS and YYEKEE (reference sequence). This CDR3 spans 16 amino acids. The CDR3 loop reads CASSFLVIDSGNTIYF. Looking up the rest from reference TRBV5-5 and TRBJ1-3 gives the full variable domain: DAGVTQSPTHLIKTRGQQVTLRCSPISGHKSVSWYQQVLGQGPQFIFQYYEKEERGRGNFPDRFSARQFPNYSSELNVNALLLGDSALYLCASSFLVIDSGNTIYFGEGSWLTVV.

The chain combines TRBV20-1 with TRBJ1-2; checking the TCRdb D call of TRBD1 is not possible without DNA. The CDR3 runs to 13 residues. Germline V lookup: CDR1 DFQATT, CDR2 SNEGSKA (reference sequence). The CDR3 loop is CSASRLGAGGYTF.

The genes are TRBV20-1 and TRBJ2-1; the TCRdb call, TRBD2, lacks DNA for checking. The germline gives CDR1 DFQATT, CDR2 SNEGSKA (reference sequence). The CDR3 consists of 18 residues. The CDR3 sequence: CSARDLRASGSSYNEQFF.

The chain's CDR3 is CASSHSLGRLNTEAFF. V and J are TRBV3-1 and TRBJ1-1. The germline gives CDR1 LGHDT, CDR2 YNNKEL (reference sequence). The CDR3 has 16 amino acids.

This rearrangement joins TRBV3-1 to TRBJ1-2; TCRdb calls TRBD1, which cannot be checked without DNA. The CDR3 covers 14 residues. Germline CDR1 and CDR2: LGHDT and YNNKEL (reference sequence). The chain's CDR3 is CASSQEGDRGGYTF.

The V and J genes are TRBV30 and TRBJ1-2. Germline V gene data show CDR1 as GTSNPN and CDR2 as SVGIG (reference sequence). CDR3 size: 13 residues. This CDR3 reads CAWSVSGNYGYTF.

The rearrangement joins TRBV4-2 to TRBJ1-5; the D call from TCRdb, TRBD1, cannot be confirmed without DNA. Germline V lookup: CDR1 LGHNA, CDR2 YNFKEQ. The CDR3 has 15 residues. CDR3 sequence: CASSLSQGRNQPQHF.

This sequence joins TRBV20-1 and TRBJ1-5; as DNA is missing, the TRBD1 call by TCRdb cannot be tested. Germline assignment: CDR1 DFQATT and CDR2 SNEGSKA (reference sequence). The CDR3 sequence is 15 residues long. The CDR3 is CSAISPAGLNQPQHF.

The chain joins TRBV20-1 to TRBJ2-2; TCRdb designates TRBD2, a call that cannot be tested without DNA. Germline loops: CDR1 DFQATT, CDR2 SNEGSKA (reference sequence). The length of the CDR3 is 15 residues. The chain's CDR3 is CSAMGLAGLTGELFF.

CDR3 loop: CAITGLSQETQYF. The chain recombines TRBV28 with TRBJ2-5; TCRdb calls TRBD2, which cannot be checked without DNA. Looked up from germline, CDR1 is MDHEN and CDR2 is SYDVKM. The CDR3 spans 13 residues.

The V gene is TRBV20-1, the J gene TRBJ2-3. The CDR3 covers 14 residues. Germline assignment: CDR1 DFQATT and CDR2 SNEGSKA (reference sequence). The CDR3: CSASSLGNTDTQYF.

V gene TRBV6-1 combines with J gene TRBJ1-4; there is no DNA to check the TCRdb D call of TRBD1. Looked up from germline, CDR1 is MNHNS and CDR2 is SASEGT. This CDR3 has 15 residues. This CDR3 reads CASRQKGGWYEKLFF.

This chain uses TRBV29-1 with TRBJ2-1. The germline gives CDR1 SQVTM, CDR2 ANQGSEA. The CDR3 sequence is 14 residues long. CDR3 sequence reads: CSVGWDWVYNEQFF.

The V call is TRBV10-2, the J call TRBJ2-7. The CDR3 length is 14 residues. The germline gives CDR1 WSHSY, CDR2 SAAADI. This CDR3 reads CASGKREVTYEQYF.

The chain combines TRBV6-1 with TRBJ2-1; TCRdb calls TRBD2, which cannot be checked without DNA. In germline, CDR1 is MNHNS, CDR2 SASEGT. CDR3 size: 13 residues. This CDR3 reads CASRAGGWNEQFF.

V gene TRBV2 combines with J gene TRBJ2-1; TCRdb designates TRBD2, a call that cannot be tested without DNA. This CDR3 spans 15 amino acids. Germline V gene lookup returns CDR1 SNHLY and CDR2 FYNNEI. CDR3 loop: CASSDGFSGRAEQFF.

This chain connects TRBV4-2 to TRBJ2-3. CDR3 size: 14 residues. Germline CDR1 is LGHNA and CDR2 is YNFKEQ. CDR3: CASSQRRGTDTQYF.

This chain joins TRBV7-9 and TRBJ1-4; as DNA is missing, the TRBD1 call by TCRdb cannot be tested. The CDR3 runs to 14 residues. CDR1 SEHNR and CDR2 FQNEAQ come from the germline V gene (reference sequence). CDR3: CASSSGTANEKLFF.

CDR3: CASSLVSGAEAFF. The V gene is TRBV5-1, the J gene TRBJ1-1. This CDR3 spans 13 amino acids. Germline V gene data show CDR1 as SGHRS and CDR2 as YFSETQ.